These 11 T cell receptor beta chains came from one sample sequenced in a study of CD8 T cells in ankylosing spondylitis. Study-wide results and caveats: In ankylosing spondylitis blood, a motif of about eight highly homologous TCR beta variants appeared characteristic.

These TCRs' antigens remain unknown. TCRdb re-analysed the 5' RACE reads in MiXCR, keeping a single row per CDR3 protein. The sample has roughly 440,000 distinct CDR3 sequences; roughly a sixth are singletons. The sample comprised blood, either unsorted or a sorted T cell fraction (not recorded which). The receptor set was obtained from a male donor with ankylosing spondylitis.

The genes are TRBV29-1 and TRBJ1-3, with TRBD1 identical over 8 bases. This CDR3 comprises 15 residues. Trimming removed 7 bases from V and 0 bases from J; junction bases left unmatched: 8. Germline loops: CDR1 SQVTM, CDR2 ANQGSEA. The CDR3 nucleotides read TGCAGCGCCCTAGGACAGGGCTCCTCTGGAAACACCATATATTTT. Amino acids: CSALGQGSSGNTIYF.

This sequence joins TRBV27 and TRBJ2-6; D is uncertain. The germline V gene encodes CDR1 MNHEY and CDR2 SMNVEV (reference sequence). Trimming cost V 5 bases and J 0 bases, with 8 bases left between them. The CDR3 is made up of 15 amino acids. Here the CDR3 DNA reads TGTGCCAGCAGTGGTTGGGGCTCTGGGGCCAACGTCCTGACTTTC. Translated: CASSGWGSGANVLTF.

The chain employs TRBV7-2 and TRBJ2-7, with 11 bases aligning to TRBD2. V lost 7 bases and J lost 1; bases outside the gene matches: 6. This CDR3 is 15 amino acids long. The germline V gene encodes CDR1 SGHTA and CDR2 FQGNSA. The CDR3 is CASNPGTSGSYEQYF. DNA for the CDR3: TGTGCCAGCAACCCAGGGACTAGCGGTTCCTACGAGCAGTACTTC.

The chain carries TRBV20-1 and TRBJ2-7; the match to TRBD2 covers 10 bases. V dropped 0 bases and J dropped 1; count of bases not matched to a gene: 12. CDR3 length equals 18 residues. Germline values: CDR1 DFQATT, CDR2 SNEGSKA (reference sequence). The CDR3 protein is CSARDPNLVGLASYEQYF. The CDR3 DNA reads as TGCAGTGCTAGAGATCCGAACCTGGTGGGACTAGCGTCCTACGAGCAGTACTTC.

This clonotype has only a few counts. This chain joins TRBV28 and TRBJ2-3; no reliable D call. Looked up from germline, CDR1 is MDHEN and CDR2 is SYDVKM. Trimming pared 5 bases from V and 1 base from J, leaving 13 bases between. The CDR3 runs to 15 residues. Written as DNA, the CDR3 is TGTGCCAGCAGTCCGCCATACGGCCGCACAGATACGCAGTATTTT. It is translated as CASSPPYGRTDTQYF.

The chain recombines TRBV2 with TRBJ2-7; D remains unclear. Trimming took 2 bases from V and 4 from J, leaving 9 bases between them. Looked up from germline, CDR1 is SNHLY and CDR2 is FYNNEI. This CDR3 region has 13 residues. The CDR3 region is CASSEPHGYEQYF. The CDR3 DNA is TGTGCCAGCAGTGAACCCCATGGATACGAGCAGTACTTC.

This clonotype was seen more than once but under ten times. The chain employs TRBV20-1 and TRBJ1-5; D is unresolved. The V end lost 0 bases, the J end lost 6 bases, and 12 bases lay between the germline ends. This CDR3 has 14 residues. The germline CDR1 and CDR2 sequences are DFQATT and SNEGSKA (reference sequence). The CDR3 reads CSARDQSGGQPQHF. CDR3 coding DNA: TGCAGTGCTAGAGATCAATCGGGAGGTCAGCCCCAGCATTTT.

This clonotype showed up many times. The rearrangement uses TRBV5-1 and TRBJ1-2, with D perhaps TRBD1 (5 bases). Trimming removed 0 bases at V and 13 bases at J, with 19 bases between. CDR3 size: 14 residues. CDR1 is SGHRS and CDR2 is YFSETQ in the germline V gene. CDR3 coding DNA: TGCGCCAGCAGCTTGGTCGGGGCCGAAGGAGGGGTCACCTTC. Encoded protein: CASSLVGAEGGVTF.

The CDR3 region has the DNA TGTGCCAGCAGTGCTCCCGGGACTAGTAAGCACAATGAGCAGTTCTTC. Amino acid sequence: CASSAPGTSKHNEQFF. The V call is TRBV6-1, the J call TRBJ2-1, with 8 bases lining up with TRBD2. Germline CDR1 and CDR2: MNHNS and SASEGT. The CDR3 consists of 16 residues. V trimming: 4 bases; J trimming: 5 bases; junction bases outside the gene matches: 10.

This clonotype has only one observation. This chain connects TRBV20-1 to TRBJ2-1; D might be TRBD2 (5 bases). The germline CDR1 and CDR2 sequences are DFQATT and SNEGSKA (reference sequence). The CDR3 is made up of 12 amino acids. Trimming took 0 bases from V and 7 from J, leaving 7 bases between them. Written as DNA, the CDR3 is TGCAGTGCTAGAGATCGGAGGAATGAGCAGTTCTTC. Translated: CSARDRRNEQFF.

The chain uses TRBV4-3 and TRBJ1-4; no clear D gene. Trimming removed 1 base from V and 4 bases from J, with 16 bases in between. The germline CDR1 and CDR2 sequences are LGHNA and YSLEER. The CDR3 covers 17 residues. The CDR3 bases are TGCGCCAGCAGCCAAGGCATTACGGGGTCCATTAATGAAAAACTGTTTTTT. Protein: CASSQGITGSINEKLFF.